This record concerns one T cell receptor (beta chain) sequence. Antigen unknown. The data derive from a study of cytomegalovirus exposure and HLA in healthy donors. Points from the study as a whole: Across HLA loci, a later analysis found differing TCR association rates, with DRB1 most and HLA-C fewest. Most of the CMV-associated TCR beta chains (in a later analysis) appeared to be HLA-restricted. A later analysis linked 15,000 to 20,000 TCR beta sequences to HLA alleles at 0.05 false discovery rate.

Use of 60 Vbeta and 13 Jbeta primers characterized the PCR. Method: immunoSEQ multiplex PCR; TCRdb's copy keeps in-frame clones and lacks some. Of roughly 150,000 clones in the sample, around 80% are singletons; the top ten hold 13% to 15%. Each donor was nominally healthy when sampled (though unrecorded immune exposures were likely). Germline CDR1 SGHTA, CDR2 FQGNSA. After removal of 3 bases from V and 5 bases from J, the junction contained 5 bases not matched to a gene. The CDR3 contains 14 residues. Source material: PBMCs. The J gene is TRBJ2-3, the V gene TRBV7-2; 7 bases line up with TRBD2. The receptor's source is a woman aged 40 to 55 in good health and CMV-seronegative. CDR3 bases: TGTGCCAGCAGCTTTAGGCGGGGGTTAGATACGCAGTATTTT. Translation gives CASSFRRGLDTQYF.